Described below is a single T cell receptor beta chain sequence and its context. No antigen is known for it. The TCR beta libraries were generated through quantitative 5'-RACE incorporating molecular barcodes. TCRdb redid the calling of the 5' RACE reads with MiXCR, one entry per CDR3 protein. This table has over 600,000 distinct CDR3 sequences, around a fifth appearing once. V was clipped by 10 bases and J by 6 bases; unmatched bases: 6. From germline, CDR1 is PRHDT and CDR2 FYEKMQ (reference sequence). The CDR3 runs to 14 residues. These data originate in a study of CD8 T cells in ankylosing spondylitis. Study conclusions and caveats: Earlier studies detected some motif variants in reactive arthritis synovial fluid and blood. There was reportedly significant enrichment of clones that were disease-linked in matched ankylosing spondylitis synovial fluid. There was a TCR beta motif, made of fewer than 10 highly homologous variants, that appeared characteristic of ankylosing spondylitis blood.

V gene TRBV13 combines with J gene TRBJ2-2; TRBD2 aligns across 12 bases. This sequence was found in a male donor with ankylosing spondylitis. The sequenced material came from blood, either unsorted or a sorted T cell fraction (not recorded which). CDR3 nucleotide sequence: TGTGCCACCAGACTAGCGGGAGCGGCCGGGGAGCTGTTTTTT. Translation gives CATRLAGAAGELFF.